This is a list of T cell receptor beta chains from one sample in a study of beta chain features in type 1 diabetes. Produced via immunoSEQ multiplex PCR; TCRdb's table is partial and in-frame only. This sample has 550,000 to 850,000 clones, with roughly 12% found just once. The sample was naive CD4+ T cells from blood. The receptors were sampled from a man aged 18 to 30 with type 1 diabetes. Both conserved end residues are part of each CDR3. A D gene is named only where the DNA matches it firmly. Clone size appears in some rows only: once, few, many, or a class for an expanded clone.

>TRBJ1-1|NA|TRBD1|TRBV29-1
TGCAGCGTGCAACAGGGGGATAACACTGAAGCTTTCTTT
CSVQQGDNTEAFF
>TRBJ2-5|NA|NA|TRBV27
TGTGCCAGCAGTTTAGGGGAGACCCAGTACTTC
CASSLGETQYF
>TRBJ1-4|few|NA|TRBV21-1
TGTGCCAGCAGCAAAGCCCGGACAGGGTGGGGAACTAATGAAAAACTGTTTTTT
CASSKARTGWGTNEKLFF
>TRBJ2-5|NA|TRBD2|TRBV30
TGTGCCTGGAGTAGCGGGGGAGAGACCCAGTACTTC
CAWSSGGETQYF
>TRBJ2-5|NA|NA|TRBV11-2
TGTGCCAGCAGCGCCATAGAGACCCAGTACTTC
CASSAIETQYF
>TRBJ2-1|NA|TRBD2|TRBV5-4
TGTGCCAGCAGCTTGAGGCTAGCGGTTTACAATGAGCAGTTCTTC
CASSLRLAVYNEQFF
>TRBJ2-7|few|NA|TRBV30
TGTGCCTGGGGTGGCCTTACCTACGAGCAGTACTTC
CAWGGLTYEQYF
>TRBJ2-1|few|NA|TRBV6-1
TGTGCCAGCAGTGAAGTGAGGGGTTTATATCGGGATGAGCAGTTCTTC
CASSEVRGLYRDEQFF
>TRBJ2-7|few|TRBD1|TRBV19
TGTGCCAGTAGTAGAGGGACAGGGGGCGAATACGAGCAGTACTTC
CASSRGTGGEYEQYF
>TRBJ2-5|few|NA|TRBV13
TGTGCCAGCAGCAACAGGGACCAAGAGACCCAGTACTTC
CASSNRDQETQYF
>TRBJ2-1|few|TRBD2|TRBV13
TGTGCCAGCACCTCGTTTCGGGGGGAAATTAACAATGAGCAGTTCTTC
CASTSFRGEINNEQFF
>TRBJ2-7|NA|NA|TRBV6-6
TGTGCCAGCACCCCCCGGGGGACAGCAACCTACGAGCAGTACTTC
CASTPRGTATYEQYF
>TRBJ1-6|NA|NA|TRBV2
TGTGCCAGCACCCAGGGTGACACCCTCCACTTT
CASTQGDTLHF
>TRBJ1-2|NA|NA|TRBV6-5
TGTGCCAGCAGGGAACAGCCTAACTATGGCTACACCTTC
CASREQPNYGYTF
>TRBJ2-7|once|TRBD1|TRBV18
TGTGCCAGCTCACCGTCCGGGACAGGGACCTACGAGCAGTACTTC
CASSPSGTGTYEQYF
>TRBJ2-2|few|TRBD1|TRBV5-4
TGTGCCAGCAGCCAACAGGGGATTGACACCGGGGAGCTGTTTTTT
CASSQQGIDTGELFF
>TRBJ2-1|few|TRBD1|TRBV18
TGTGCCAGCTCACCACCTGGGCAGGGGGTCAATGAGCAGTTCTTC
CASSPPGQGVNEQFF
>TRBJ1-1|NA|NA|TRBV15
TGTGCCACCTCCGGGCGGTTGAACACTGAAGCTTTCTTT
CATSGRLNTEAFF
>TRBJ1-2|NA|NA|TRBV7-8
TGTGCCAGCAGCTTTTCTTGGCAAGGCTATGGCTACACCTTC
CASSFSWQGYGYTF
>TRBJ2-3|NA|NA|TRBV6-5
TGTGCCAGCAGTACCACAGGTACTAGCACAGATACGCAGTATTTT
CASSTTGTSTDTQYF
>TRBJ1-5|NA|TRBD1|TRBV28
TGTGCCAGCACGATAACGGGACAGGGTGGTCAGCCCCAGCATTTT
CASTITGQGGQPQHF
>TRBJ1-6|few|NA|TRBV19
TGTGCCAGTAGTATTACGGAACGTTCACCCCTCCACTTT
CASSITERSPLHF
>TRBJ1-2|NA|NA|TRBV2
TGTGCCAGCAGTCAGGAGAGCTATGGCTACACCTTC
CASSQESYGYTF
>TRBJ1-1|NA|NA|TRBV27
TGTGCCAGCAGTCCACCTCCGGTGGGGGCCACTGAAGCTTTCTTT
CASSPPPVGATEAFF
>TRBJ2-7|few|NA|TRBV25-1
TGTGCCAGCAGTATAGAAGGGATCGAGCAGTACTTC
CASSIEGIEQYF
>TRBJ1-4|NA|NA|TRBV7-2
TGTGCCAGCAGGGACGGGGTTTGGGGAGATGAAAAACTGTTTTTT
CASRDGVWGDEKLFF
>TRBJ2-1|few|NA|TRBV7-6
TGTGCCAGCAGCTTACCATTGCGGGCAACAGGACAGAGCTCCTACAATGAGCAGTTCTTC
CASSLPLRATGQSSYNEQFF
>TRBJ1-2|NA|NA|TRBV25-1
TGTGCCAGCAGGTTCGGGACCGGCTATGGCTACACCTTC
CASRFGTGYGYTF
>TRBJ2-7|few|NA|TRBV28
TGTGCCAGCAGGACAGGTGGGGGGGACGAGCAGTACTTC
CASRTGGGDEQYF
>TRBJ2-7|few|TRBD2|TRBV19
TGTGCCAGTAGTCGGCGGGGGGATAACTCCTACGAGCAGTACTTC
CASSRRGDNSYEQYF
>TRBJ1-6|NA|NA|TRBV6-5
TGTGCCAGCAGACGTGACTGGCGCGGGGATTCACCCCTCCACTTT
CASRRDWRGDSPLHF
>TRBJ2-1|NA|NA|TRBV27
TGTGCCAGCAGTGAAGTAGGTGGGTTAGGCAATGAGCAGTTCTTC
CASSEVGGLGNEQFF
>TRBJ1-5|few|NA|TRBV6-4
TGTGCCAGCAGTGAACAGGGTGATCAGCCCCAGCATTTT
CASSEQGDQPQHF
>TRBJ2-1|few|TRBD2|TRBV6-5
TGTGCCAGCAGTTACGGGTACGGGGGGGCCGTCGATGAGCAGTTCTTC
CASSYGYGGAVDEQFF
>TRBJ1-6|NA|NA|TRBV6-1
TGTGCCAGCAGTCGGGCCTCTTCACCCCTCCACTTT
CASSRASSPLHF
>TRBJ2-3|few|NA|TRBV5-1
TGCGCCAGCAGCGAGACGTCCCCCACAGATACGCAGTATTTT
CASSETSPTDTQYF
>TRBJ1-1|NA|NA|TRBV7-2
TGTGCCAGCAGCTTGATAGCGGGTGGCAGCACTGAAGCTTTCTTT
CASSLIAGGSTEAFF
>TRBJ1-2|NA|NA|TRBV9
TGTGCCAGCAGCGCCGGGACACCTAGAGCGGCTGGCTACACCTTC
CASSAGTPRAAGYTF
>TRBJ2-5|few|NA|TRBV30
TGTGCCTGGAGGATCCGAGCAGGGACCCAGTACTTC
CAWRIRAGTQYF
>TRBJ2-1|NA|NA|TRBV11-2
TGTGCCAGCAGCTTAGTAGGGGGGCTACATGAGCAGTTCTTC
CASSLVGGLHEQFF